This T cell receptor beta chain was found in a study of molecular identifiers for immune sequencing clone quantification. The CDR3 loop spans 14 amino acids. The germline V gene encodes CDR1 MNHEY and CDR2 SVGAGI. Trimming cost V 4 bases and J 8 bases; bases outside gene matches: 5. Sorted naive CD8 T cells were those defined as CD8+CD4-CCR7+CD45RA+. This clonotype was observed a few times. The antigen remains undetermined. Via MiXCR, TCRdb re-called the PCR reads, giving one row per CDR3 protein. Of hundreds of thousands of distinct CDR3 sequences listed, around 25% are singletons. Regarding the study as a whole: Highly expanded clones may be undercounted when identical TCR molecules share barcodes.

Sequencing input: naive CD8+ T cells from blood, with Jurkat cell RNA spiked in. Subset of the sample: FACS-sorted CD8+CD4-CCR7+CD45RA+ naive T cells. V usage is TRBV6-5 and J usage is TRBJ1-6, with 7 bases aligning to TRBD1. This sequence was found in a human donor in good health. Some libraries in this study had Jurkat cell RNA spiked in. CDR3 region: CASSWDSQDSPLHF. The CDR3, as DNA: TGTGCCAGCAGTTGGGACAGCCAGGATTCACCCCTCCACTTT.